This T cell receptor (beta chain) was sequenced during a study of blood T cell repertoires in COVID-19. Sequencing used immunoSEQ multiplex PCR; TCRdb keeps in-frame clones, though not all of them. This table holds about 98,000 clones, more than 65% found once. The CDR3 covers 14 residues. V lost 0 bases and J 7 bases, leaving 12 bases between the germline ends. Germline-derived CDR1 and CDR2 are MNHEY and SVGEGT. The receptor's source is a woman aged 80 or over with acute or convalescent COVID-19. The chain carries TRBV6-2 or TRBV6-3 and TRBJ1-1; a possible D gene is TRBD1 (6 bases). The sequencing sample was made of peripheral blood. This chain's CDR3 is CASSYSGGALEAFF. In DNA, the CDR3 is TGTGCCAGCAGTTACTCCGGGGGGGCACTTGAAGCTTTCTTT.